The clone carrying this T cell receptor beta chain was observed many times. The antigen is unknown. The data were obtained in a study of Graves' ophthalmopathy and Graves' hyperthyroidism. Study-wide results and limits: Distinction of ophthalmopathy from stable hyperthyroidism by a 13-signature model reached 85% to 90% sensitivity and roughly 81% specificity.

The length of the CDR3 is 12 residues. The V end lost 6 bases, the J end lost 6 bases, and 8 bases lay between the germline ends. Germline values: CDR1 SGHTA, CDR2 FQGTGA. Newly diagnosed hyperthyroidism donors, aged 18 to 65, duration under 2 months. Additional autoimmune diseases, uncontrolled infections, pregnancy or lactation disqualified patients. Researchers took RNA transcripts and amplified TCR beta CDR3 regions from them. HTBI-primed first-round RT-PCR preceded second-round multiplex PCR. TCRdb analysed the multiplex PCR reads with MiXCR anew, one entry per CDR3 protein. The sample consists of 400,000 or so distinct CDR3 sequences, over 15% of them appearing once.

The V gene is TRBV7-3, the J gene TRBJ2-2; D remains unclear. This TCR was recovered from a woman between 18 and 29 years old with stable Graves' hyperthyroidism. Specimen: peripheral blood. This CDR3 is CASSLRPGELFF. CDR3 DNA: TGTGCCAGCAGTTTACGACCCGGGGAGCTGTTTTTT.